This T cell receptor beta chain was sequenced during a study of blood T cell repertoires in COVID-19. Overall study context: Samples came from the United States, Italy and Spain, spanning acute and convalescent COVID-19.

The germline CDR1 and CDR2 sequences are MNHEY and SVGAGI. This CDR3 has 15 amino acids. Trimming cost V 0 bases and J 4 bases, with 12 bases left between them. The authors' processing: Reference gene primer amplification gave nucleated cell count estimates. Sequenced by immunoSEQ multiplex PCR; TCRdb stores in-frame clones only, minus some. V, J and clone size derive from that table, while D and trimming were established from the DNA sequence. This repertoire shows around 240,000 clones, around 80% found once; its top ten account for 1.9%. Sequencing used peripheral blood. The clonotype comes from a woman of 80 years or more with acute or convalescent COVID-19. V gene TRBV6-5 combines with J gene TRBJ1-1, with D possibly matching TRBD1 (5 bases). CDR3 DNA sequence: TGTGCCAGCAGTTACTCGAAACGGGGGGGCACTGAAGCTTTCTTT. Amino acids: CASSYSKRGGTEAFF.